This TCR beta chain was obtained from a study of OX40 agonist ivuxolimab in advanced cancers. Clones were read by immunoSEQ multiplex PCR, and TCRdb kept only the in-frame ones, dropping some. The sample holds around 76,000 clones, 86% seen once. At baseline, cycle 4 day 1, and cycle 7 day 1, blood was sampled. This specimen was CD4+ or CD8+ T cells sorted from blood, taken in a trial of the OX40 agonist ivuxolimab. The origin of this receptor is an adult with an advanced solid tumor such as melanoma, head and neck, liver or kidney cancer.

The CDR3 bases are TGTGCCAGCACCCACACCAGACCCTACGAGCAGTACTTC. It specifies CASTHTRPYEQYF. The chain recombines TRBV7-9 with TRBJ2-7; D is uncertain. V lost 7 bases to trimming and J lost 2 bases, with 12 bases between them. The CDR3 contains 13 residues. Germline V lookup: CDR1 SEHNR, CDR2 FQNEAQ (reference sequence).